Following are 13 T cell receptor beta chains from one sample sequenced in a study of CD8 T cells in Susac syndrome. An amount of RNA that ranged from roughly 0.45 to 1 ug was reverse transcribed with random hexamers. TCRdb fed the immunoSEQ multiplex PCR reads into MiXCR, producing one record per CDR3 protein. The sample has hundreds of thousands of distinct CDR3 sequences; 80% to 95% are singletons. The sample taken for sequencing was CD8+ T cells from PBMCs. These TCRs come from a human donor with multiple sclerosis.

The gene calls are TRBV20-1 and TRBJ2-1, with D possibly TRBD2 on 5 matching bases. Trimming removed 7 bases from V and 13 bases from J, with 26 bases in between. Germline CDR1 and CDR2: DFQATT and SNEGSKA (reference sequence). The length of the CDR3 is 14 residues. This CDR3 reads CSVPTGEIPPSQFF. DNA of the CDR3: TGCAGTGTCCCTACCGGGGAGATCCCCCCCTCACAGTTCTTC.

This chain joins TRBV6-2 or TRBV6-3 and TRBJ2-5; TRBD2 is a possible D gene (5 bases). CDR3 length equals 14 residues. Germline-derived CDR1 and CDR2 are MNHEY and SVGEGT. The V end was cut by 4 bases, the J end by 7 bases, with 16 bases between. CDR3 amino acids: CASSFGSGEGTQYF. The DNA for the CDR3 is TGTGCCAGCAGTTTCGGATCCGGCGAGGGGACCCAGTACTTC.

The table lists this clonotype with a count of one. In nucleotides, the CDR3 is TGTGCCTGGGGAGACAGGGGGCTGAAGGGGAACACTGAAGCTTTCTTT. It specifies CAWGDRGLKGNTEAFF. The chain combines TRBV30 with TRBJ1-1; TRBD1 matches at 10 bases. CDR3 length: 16 residues. V lost 5 bases to trimming and J lost 1 base; unmatched junction nucleotides: 10. CDR1 and CDR2 (germline): GTSNPN, SVGIG (reference sequence).

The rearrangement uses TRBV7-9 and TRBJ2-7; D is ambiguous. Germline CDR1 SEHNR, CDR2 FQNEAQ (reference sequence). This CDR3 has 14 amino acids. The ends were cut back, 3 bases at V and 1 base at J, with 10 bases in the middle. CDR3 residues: CASSFPAESYEQYF. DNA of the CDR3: TGTGCCAGCAGCTTCCCGGCGGAATCCTACGAGCAGTACTTC.

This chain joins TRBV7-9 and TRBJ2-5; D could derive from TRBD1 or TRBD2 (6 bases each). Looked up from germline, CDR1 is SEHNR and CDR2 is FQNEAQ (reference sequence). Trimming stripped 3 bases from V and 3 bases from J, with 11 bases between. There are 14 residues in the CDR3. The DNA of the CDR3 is TGTGCCAGCAGCTTTGGGGGGCCCAAAGAGACCCAGTACTTC. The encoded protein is CASSFGGPKETQYF. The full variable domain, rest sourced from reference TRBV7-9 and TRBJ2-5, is DTGVSQNPRHKITKRGQNVTFRCDPISEHNRLYWYRQTLGQGPEFLTYFQNEAQLEKSRLLSDRFSAERPKGSFSTLEIQRTEQGDSAMYLCASSFGGPKETQYFGPGTRLLVL.

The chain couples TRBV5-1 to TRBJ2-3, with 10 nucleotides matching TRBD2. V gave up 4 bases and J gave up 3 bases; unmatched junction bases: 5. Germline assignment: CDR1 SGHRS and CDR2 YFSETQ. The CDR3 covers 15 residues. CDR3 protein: CASSDLAGVTDTQYF. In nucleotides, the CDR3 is TGCGCCAGCAGCGATCTAGCGGGGGTGACAGATACGCAGTATTTT.

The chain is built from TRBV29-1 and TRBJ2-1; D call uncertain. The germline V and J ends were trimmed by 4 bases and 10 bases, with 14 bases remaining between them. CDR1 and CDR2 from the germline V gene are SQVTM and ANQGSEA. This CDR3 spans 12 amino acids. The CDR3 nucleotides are TGCAGCGTTGGAGCTGCTGGGTGGGAGCAGTTCTTC. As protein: CSVGAAGWEQFF.

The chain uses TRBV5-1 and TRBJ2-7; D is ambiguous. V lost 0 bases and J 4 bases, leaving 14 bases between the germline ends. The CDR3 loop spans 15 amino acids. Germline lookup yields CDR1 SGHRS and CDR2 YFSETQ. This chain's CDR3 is CASSLVRPTVYEQYF. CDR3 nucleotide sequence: TGCGCCAGCAGCTTGGTGCGGCCTACAGTTTACGAGCAGTACTTC.

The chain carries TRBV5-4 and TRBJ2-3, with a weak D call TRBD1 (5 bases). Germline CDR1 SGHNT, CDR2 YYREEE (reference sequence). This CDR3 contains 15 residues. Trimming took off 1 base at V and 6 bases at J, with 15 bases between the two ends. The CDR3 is CASSLLGSAGDTQYF. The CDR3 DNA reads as TGTGCCAGCAGCTTGTTGGGGTCAGCAGGGGATACGCAGTATTTT. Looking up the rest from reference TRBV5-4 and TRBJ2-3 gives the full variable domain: ETGVTQSPTHLIKTRGQQVTLRCSSQSGHNTVSWYQQALGQGPQFIFQYYREEENGRGNFPPRFSGLQFPNYSSELNVNALELDDSALYLCASSLLGSAGDTQYFGPGTRLTVL.

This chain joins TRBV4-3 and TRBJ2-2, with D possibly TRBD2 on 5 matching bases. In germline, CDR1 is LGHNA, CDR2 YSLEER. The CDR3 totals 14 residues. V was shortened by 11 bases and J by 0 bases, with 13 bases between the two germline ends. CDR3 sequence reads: CASSGAANTGELFF. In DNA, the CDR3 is TGCGCCTCCAGCGGAGCCGCGAACACCGGGGAGCTGTTTTTT.

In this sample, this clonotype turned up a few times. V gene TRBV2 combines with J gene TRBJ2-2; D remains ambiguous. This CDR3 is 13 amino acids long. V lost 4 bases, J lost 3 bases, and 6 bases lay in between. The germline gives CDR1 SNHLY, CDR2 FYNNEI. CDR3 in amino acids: CASSGVDTGELFF. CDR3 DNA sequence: TGTGCCAGCAGTGGGGTGGACACCGGGGAGCTGTTTTTT.

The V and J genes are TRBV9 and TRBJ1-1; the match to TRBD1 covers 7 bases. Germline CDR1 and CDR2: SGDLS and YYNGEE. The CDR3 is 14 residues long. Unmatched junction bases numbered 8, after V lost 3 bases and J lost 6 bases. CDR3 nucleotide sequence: TGTGCCAGCAGCGCCGGGACAGCTGGCGCTGAAGCTTTCTTT. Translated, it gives CASSAGTAGAEAFF. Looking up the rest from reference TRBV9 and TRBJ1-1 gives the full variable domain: DSGVTQTPKHLITATGQRVTLRCSPRSGDLSVYWYQQSLDQGLQFLIQYYNGEERAKGNILERFSAQQFPDLHSELNLSSLELGDSALYFCASSAGTAGAEAFFGQGTRLTVV.

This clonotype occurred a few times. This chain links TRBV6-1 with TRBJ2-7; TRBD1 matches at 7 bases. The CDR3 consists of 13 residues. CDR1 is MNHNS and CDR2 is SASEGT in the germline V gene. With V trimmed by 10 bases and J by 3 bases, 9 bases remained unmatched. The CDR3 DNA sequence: TGTGCCACCCGCGACAGGGAGTTCTACGAGCAGTACTTC. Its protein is CATRDREFYEQYF.